A single sample is the source of the 3 T cell receptor beta chains below, sequenced in a study of blood T cell repertoires in COVID-19. The assay was immunoSEQ multiplex PCR, and TCRdb's table has in-frame clones only and misses some. The sample records tens of thousands of clones, over 70% being singletons. Sequenced input: peripheral blood. The source is a man in his fifties or sixties with active COVID-19.

This chain joins TRBV9 and TRBJ1-4; possibly TRBD1 for D (5 bases). There are 18 residues in the CDR3. V lost 4 bases to trimming and J lost 1 base, with 20 bases between them. Germline V gives CDR1 SGDLS, CDR2 YYNGEE. The CDR3 region has the DNA TGTGCCAGCAGCCGTAACTCTGGAACAGGTGGAACTAATGAAAAACTGTTTTTT. This gives the protein CASSRNSGTGGTNEKLFF.

The rearrangement joins TRBV19 to TRBJ2-1; 8 bases fit TRBD2. The CDR3 totals 14 residues. CDR1 and CDR2 (germline): LNHDA, SQIVND (reference sequence). The trim removed 9 bases at V and 3 bases at J, leaving 7 bases unmatched. CDR3 coding DNA: TGTGCCAGCGGCGGACTAGCCTACTACAATGAGCAGTTCTTC. It is translated as CASGGLAYYNEQFF. The whole variable domain, filled in from reference TRBV19 and TRBJ2-1, reads DGGITQSPKYLFRKEGQNVTLSCEQNLNHDAMYWYRQDPGQGLRLIYYSQIVNDFQKGDIAEGYSVSREKKESFPLTVTSAQKNPTAFYLCASGGLAYYNEQFFGPGTRLTVL.

This chain joins TRBV18 and TRBJ1-1; TRBD1 matches at 7 bases. Germline CDR1 and CDR2: KGHSH and LQKENI. Trimming cost V 3 bases and J 2 bases; bases outside gene matches: 3. The CDR3 has 14 amino acids. CDR3 region: CASSPDRINTEAFF. The CDR3 DNA reads as TGTGCCAGCTCACCGGACAGGATAAACACTGAAGCTTTCTTT.